Detailed here is one TCR beta chain. Isolation yielded PBMCs, at least 6 million per sample, in every case. This entry is derived from a study of blood T cells in healthy people across ages. Then a second PCR, running about 6 to 11 cycles, was carried out with a sample-barcoded 5' primer and a J-beta primer mix. MiXCR, applied by TCRdb to the 5' RACE reads, yields one record per CDR3 protein. This sample has about 1,500,000 distinct CDR3 sequences, with about 30% found just once. V trimming: 0 bases; J trimming: 5 bases; junction bases outside the gene matches: 10. This CDR3 is 17 amino acids long. Germline V gene sequence: CDR1 SGHTA, CDR2 FQGNSA.

Specimen: blood. The TCR sequence derives from a woman in her twenties or thirties in good health. The chain uses TRBV7-2 and TRBJ2-3, with 8 bases identical to TRBD2. In nucleotides, the CDR3 is TGTGCCAGCAGCTTAGCCCCTAACGGGAGGGCCGGAGATACGCAGTATTTT. It specifies CASSLAPNGRAGDTQYF.